This T cell receptor beta chain emerged from a study of blood T cell repertoires in COVID-19. Study-level background: T cells, B-cell-depleted T cells, or PBMCs supplied cDNA or gDNA.

This clone has just one count. Authors' analysis steps: How many nucleated cells were present was estimated from reference gene primer amplification. The method was immunoSEQ multiplex PCR; TCRdb's version includes in-frame clones alone and lacks a portion of them. V and J calls and clone size are as listed in that table; D and trimming were resolved from the DNA. The table includes roughly 230,000 clones, approximately 91% detected once. The sequence derives from a human donor in a cohort sampled during active COVID-19. Source material: peripheral blood.

The CDR3: CASSPTIRGTASDGYTF. The CDR3 coding sequence is TGTGCCAGCAGCCCCACGATTAGGGGGACCGCCAGCGATGGCTACACCTTC. The V gene is TRBV5-4, the J gene TRBJ1-2, with D perhaps matching TRBD1 (6 bases). Per the germline V gene, CDR1 is SGHNT and CDR2 is YYREEE (reference sequence). Trimming shortened V by 4 bases and J by 6 bases, and 25 bases separated the two germline ends. This CDR3 spans 17 amino acids.